The 14 T cell receptor beta chains in this list originate from one sample, sequenced in a study of blood T cell dynamics during melanoma immunotherapy. Time point noted: pre-treatment baseline. TCRdb keeps only in-frame clones here, not all; method: immunoSEQ multiplex PCR. The sample contains about 8,500 clones, roughly 77% of which appear only once. The sequences come from blood, collected from a patient treated with checkpoint blockade. The receptors originated from a human donor with melanoma.

The chain carries TRBV11-3 and TRBJ1-2; 7 positions match TRBD1. V shed 5 bases, J shed 2 bases, and the junction held 5 bases outside the gene matches. Germline loops: CDR1 SGHNT, CDR2 YENEEA. This CDR3 contains 14 residues. The CDR3 DNA reads TGTGCCAGCAGCATCGGGACAGTCAACTATGGCTACACCTTC. Amino acid sequence: CASSIGTVNYGYTF. Full variable domain (missing parts from reference TRBV11-3 and TRBJ1-2): EAGVVQSPRYKIIEKKQPVAFWCNPISGHNTLYWYLQNLGQGPELLIRYENEEAVDDSQLPKDRFSAERLKGVDSTLKIQPAELGDSAVYLCASSIGTVNYGYTFGSGTRLTVV.

The rearrangement uses TRBV30 and TRBJ2-7, with 8 bases fitting TRBD1. Germline V gene sequence: CDR1 GTSNPN, CDR2 SVGIG (reference sequence). Trimming at V came to 1 base and at J to 5 bases, leaving 1 base not matched to a gene. The CDR3 is 12 amino acids. The CDR3 DNA sequence: TGTGCCTGGAGTGCGACAGGGGACGAGCAGTACTTC. Residues: CAWSATGDEQYF.

The chain joins TRBV5-6 to TRBJ1-3, with D uncertain. Trimming stripped 5 bases from V and 3 bases from J, with 21 bases between. Per the germline V gene, CDR1 is SGHDT and CDR2 is YYEEEE. The CDR3 runs to 17 residues. For the CDR3, the DNA is TGTGCCAGCAGTTTCGGGCCGGAGGGCTTGGGTGGAAACACCATATATTTT. Residues: CASSFGPEGLGGNTIYF.

V gene TRBV5-6 combines with J gene TRBJ1-6, with D possibly being TRBD1 (6 bases). CDR1 is SGHDT and CDR2 is YYEEEE in the germline V gene. The CDR3 runs to 14 residues. Trimming shortened V by 4 bases and J by 14 bases, and 19 bases separated the two germline ends. The CDR3 DNA reads as TGTGCCAGCAGCCTCCTAGTGGACAGTTTTACCCTCCACTTT. Encoded protein: CASSLLVDSFTLHF. The full variable domain, its missing parts supplied by reference TRBV5-6 and TRBJ1-6, is DAGVTQSPTHLIKTRGQQVTLRCSPKSGHDTVSWYQQALGQGPQFIFQYYEEEERQRGNFPDRFSGHQFPNYSSELNVNALLLGDSALYLCASSLLVDSFTLHFGNGTRLTVT.

This rearrangement joins TRBV28 to TRBJ1-4, with 10 bases aligning to TRBD1. The length of the CDR3 is 15 residues. V lost 6 bases, J lost 7 bases, and 8 bases stayed unmatched. Germline loops: CDR1 MDHEN, CDR2 SYDVKM. This chain's CDR3 is CASRTPGQGREKLFF. CDR3 DNA: TGTGCCAGCAGGACACCGGGACAGGGGCGTGAAAAACTGTTTTTT. The full variable domain, in which reference TRBV28 and TRBJ1-4 provide the parts outside the CDR3, is DVKVTQSSRYLVKRTGEKVFLECVQDMDHENMFWYRQDPGLGLRLIYFSYDVKMKEKGDIPEGYSVSREKKERFSLILESASTNQTSMYLCASRTPGQGREKLFFGSGTQLSVL.

The chain has TRBV6-1 and TRBJ1-1; 8 bases agree with TRBD1. Losses at the gene ends were 8 bases for V and 0 bases for J; bases not matched to a gene: 8. The CDR3 is 15 residues long. Germline-derived CDR1 and CDR2 are MNHNS and SASEGT. The CDR3 bases are TGTGCCAGCCACCGGGACAGGACATTGAACACTGAAGCTTTCTTT. Translating it yields CASHRDRTLNTEAFF.

This clone was detected only once. The chain employs TRBV11-2 and TRBJ2-3; 9 positions match TRBD2. The V gene end was trimmed by 4 bases and the J gene end by 3 bases; junction bases not matched to a gene: 11. This CDR3 spans 17 amino acids. From germline, CDR1 is SGHAT and CDR2 FQNNGV. The CDR3 DNA is TGTGCCAGCAGCTACACCGCCGGGACTAGCAATACAGATACGCAGTATTTT. It codes for CASSYTAGTSNTDTQYF.

This chain links TRBV7-9 with TRBJ1-1; D gene uncertain. The CDR3 covers 13 residues. Trimming took off 1 base at V and 0 bases at J, with 3 bases between the two ends. Per the germline V gene, CDR1 is SEHNR and CDR2 is FQNEAQ (reference sequence). This CDR3 is CASSLDMNTEAFF. CDR3 coding DNA: TGTGCCAGCAGCTTAGACATGAACACTGAAGCTTTCTTT.

The CDR3 nucleotides are TGCGCCAGCAGCTTGGAGCGGGGGGTCACAGATACGCAGTATTTT. Its translation is CASSLERGVTDTQYF. This chain uses TRBV5-1 with TRBJ2-3; 9 positions match TRBD2. The CDR3 sequence is 15 residues long. CDR1 is SGHRS, CDR2 YFSETQ, per germline. Trimming at V came to 0 bases and at J to 2 bases, leaving 1 base not matched to a gene.

The chain joins TRBV7-2 to TRBJ2-3; D is possibly TRBD2 (5 bases). Trimming cost V 8 bases and J 2 bases, with 17 bases left between them. Germline CDR1 reads SGHTA; CDR2 reads FQGNSA. CDR3 length: 15 residues. In DNA form, the CDR3 reads TGTGCCAGCCTAGCTTACGGTGCGGCCACAGATACGCAGTATTTT. Translated, it gives CASLAYGAATDTQYF.

This clone was detected once. J is TRBJ1-5 and V is TRBV27; D is unresolved. The CDR3 is made up of 14 amino acids. Germline assignment: CDR1 MNHEY and CDR2 SMNVEV (reference sequence). The germline V and J ends were trimmed by 5 bases and 3 bases, with 11 bases remaining between them. This CDR3 reads CASSTQKNNQPQHF. The CDR3, as DNA: TGTGCCAGCAGTACCCAGAAAAACAATCAGCCCCAGCATTTT.

The chain has TRBV19 and TRBJ1-1; 7 nucleotides line up with TRBD1. With 5 bases clipped from V and 4 bases from J, the junction kept 7 bases outside the gene matches. Germline CDR1 LNHDA, CDR2 SQIVND (reference sequence). The CDR3 is 14 amino acids. The CDR3 here is CASSATGRSTEAFF. The CDR3 DNA reads as TGTGCCAGTAGTGCGACAGGGAGAAGCACTGAAGCTTTCTTT.

The V and J genes are TRBV7-2 and TRBJ2-1; 9 bases align to TRBD1. From germline, CDR1 is SGHTA and CDR2 FQGNSA. The V segment lost 10 bases and the J segment 1 base; nucleotides outside the gene matches: 5. The CDR3 loop spans 14 amino acids. CDR3 in DNA: TGTGCCACCAAGGGACAGGGTTCCTACAATGAGCAGTTCTTC. It specifies CATKGQGSYNEQFF.

This chain links TRBV18 with TRBJ1-3; D remains unclear. Germline CDR1 is KGHSH and CDR2 is LQKENI. V lost 2 bases to trimming and J lost 0 bases, with 11 bases between them. CDR3 length: 16 amino acids. The CDR3 region has the DNA TGTGCCAGCTCACCATTGGACGGAGCCTCTGGAAACACCATATATTTT. As protein: CASSPLDGASGNTIYF.